The table lists the clone carrying this T cell receptor beta chain with a few counts. Its antigen is not known. Investigators prepared the TCR beta libraries by applying iRepertoire HTBI primers and Arm-PCR of CDR3 regions. TCRdb reprocessed the multiplex PCR reads via MiXCR and lists one record per CDR3 protein. This table has approximately 560,000 distinct CDR3 sequences, about 15% appearing once. As for time point: newly diagnosed GD, antithyroid drugs for less than 3 months. The TCR library was prepared using RNA isolated from PBMCs. These data originate in a study of regulatory T cells in long-lasting Graves disease. Regarding the study as a whole: Compared with new cases, persistent Graves' patients showed reduced TCR diversity. Persistent disease was characterized by preferential usage of TRBV28, TRBJ1-2 and TRBJ2-5. Having only a small sample size may have limited accuracy.

Trimming took 7 bases from V and 1 from J; bases not matched to a gene: 11. There are 16 residues in the CDR3. CDR1 SGHRS and CDR2 YFSETQ come from the germline V gene. These same data were also listed under a study on T cells in Graves' hyperthyroidism and ophthalmopathy. This second study says: The model foresaw ophthalmopathy a median roughly 6.5 months prior to onset.

The V and J genes are TRBV5-1 and TRBJ2-3; 8 bases map to TRBD1. Sequencing was performed on peripheral blood mononuclear cells (PBMCs), taken at new diagnosis, from a patient treated with antithyroid drugs. This clonotype was obtained from a man between 18 and 29 years old with Graves disease. CDR3 loop: CASSVAQGAGTDTQYF. The CDR3 DNA is TGCGCCAGCTCCGTCGCCCAGGGGGCGGGCACAGATACGCAGTATTTT.